This entry lists 17 T cell receptor beta chains sequenced from one sample in a study of blood T cell repertoires in COVID-19. Only in-frame clones appear in the TCRdb table, and some are missing; sequencing was by immunoSEQ multiplex PCR. Among approximately 150,000 clones listed, roughly 90% were seen once. The sequencing sample was made of peripheral blood. The receptors derive from a man between 65 and 85 years old with active COVID-19.

J is TRBJ2-3 and V is TRBV7-3, with D maybe TRBD2 (5 bases). CDR1 SGHTA and CDR2 FQGTGA come from the germline V gene. CDR3 length: 18 residues. Trimming removed 1 base from V and 3 bases from J, with 20 bases in between. The DNA of the CDR3 is TGTGCCAGCAGCTTAAGGGCCCTAGCCCCCGAGGGTACAGATACGCAGTATTTT. Translating gives CASSLRALAPEGTDTQYF.

This chain uses TRBV2 with TRBJ1-1; 8 bases are a match to TRBD1. From germline, CDR1 is SNHLY and CDR2 FYNNEI. CDR3 length: 15 residues. Losses at the gene ends were 2 bases for V and 6 bases for J; bases not matched to a gene: 8. The CDR3 coding sequence is TGTGCCAGCAGTGAAAAGTTGACAGGGGTTTCTGAAGCTTTCTTT. Its protein is CASSEKLTGVSEAFF.

V gene TRBV10-3 combines with J gene TRBJ2-7; a weak D match, TRBD2 (6 bases). Trimming cost V 0 bases and J 5 bases, with 14 bases left between them. Germline-derived CDR1 and CDR2 are ENHRY and SYGVKD. The CDR3 runs 15 residues. The CDR3 sequence is CAISESGTPGDEQYF. The DNA for the CDR3 is TGTGCCATCAGTGAGTCGGGGACTCCGGGGGACGAGCAGTACTTC.

V and J are TRBV18 and TRBJ1-1, with 7 positions matching TRBD1. Per germline, CDR1 KGHSH and CDR2 LQKENI. Trimming at V came to 5 bases and at J to 5 bases, leaving 8 bases not matched to a gene. The CDR3 contains 14 residues. CDR3 nucleotides: TGTGCCAGCTCATTACGACAGGGTGAGACTGAAGCTTTCTTT. This sequence encodes CASSLRQGETEAFF.

The chain couples TRBV9 to TRBJ2-3; 8 nucleotides line up with TRBD2. The length of the CDR3 is 16 residues. Germline-derived CDR1 and CDR2 are SGDLS and YYNGEE. V lost 4 bases and J lost 4; bases outside the gene matches: 11. CDR3 in amino acids: CASSPQSGSIADTQYF. For the CDR3, the DNA is TGTGCCAGCAGCCCCCAGAGCGGGAGCATTGCAGATACGCAGTATTTT.

This chain uses TRBV30 with TRBJ1-2; 10 bases align to TRBD1. This CDR3 spans 13 amino acids. Germline CDR1 reads GTSNPN; CDR2 reads SVGIG (reference sequence). After removal of 0 bases from V and 7 bases from J, the junction contained 2 bases not matched to a gene. This CDR3 is CAWSVRTGGGYTF. The CDR3 DNA reads as TGTGCCTGGAGTGTAAGGACAGGGGGTGGCTACACCTTC.

The chain combines TRBV20-1 with TRBJ2-1; D is unclear. V lost 7 bases to trimming and J lost 3 bases, with 7 bases between them. The germline V gene encodes CDR1 DFQATT and CDR2 SNEGSKA (reference sequence). CDR3 length equals 11 residues. CDR3 protein: CSVPRYNEQFF. CDR3 in DNA: TGCAGTGTTCCCCGCTACAATGAGCAGTTCTTC.

This clone was found once. The chain combines TRBV28 with TRBJ1-5; 8 nucleotides match TRBD1. V shed 6 bases and J 0 bases; nucleotides not matched to a gene: 7. Germline V gene sequence: CDR1 MDHEN, CDR2 SYDVKM. This CDR3 has 16 residues. The CDR3 is CASRPPGQVSNQPQHF. The CDR3 DNA sequence: TGTGCCAGCAGACCCCCGGGACAGGTTAGCAATCAGCCCCAGCATTTT. Combining the CDR3 with reference TRBV28 and TRBJ1-5 gives the whole variable domain DVKVTQSSRYLVKRTGEKVFLECVQDMDHENMFWYRQDPGLGLRLIYFSYDVKMKEKGDIPEGYSVSREKKERFSLILESASTNQTSMYLCASRPPGQVSNQPQHFGDGTRLSIL.

The rearrangement uses TRBV6-1 and TRBJ1-5, with D unresolved. The CDR3 sequence is 15 residues long. The germline V gene encodes CDR1 MNHNS and CDR2 SASEGT. The V and J ends lost 1 base and 5 bases respectively, with 12 bases between them. The CDR3 nucleotides read TGTGCCAGCAGTGAAGGGCAGCGAGACTATCAGCCCCAGCATTTT. Translation: CASSEGQRDYQPQHF.

This clone has a handful of counts. This sequence joins TRBV3-1 (or the pseudogene TRBV3-2) and TRBJ2-1, with 7 positions matching TRBD2. Germline assignment: CDR1 LGHDT and CDR2 YNNKEL (reference sequence). V lost 2 bases to trimming and J lost 7 bases; unmatched junction nucleotides: 11. There are 16 residues in the CDR3. In DNA, the CDR3 is TGTGCCAGCAGCCAAAAAGGGGTCCCCGGGGGGAATGAGCAGTTCTTC. Encoded protein: CASSQKGVPGGNEQFF.

The chain joins TRBV28 to TRBJ1-2; TRBD1 aligns across 8 bases. This CDR3 comprises 13 residues. The germline V gene has CDR1 MDHEN and CDR2 SYDVKM. V gave up 9 bases and J gave up 6 bases; unmatched junction bases: 9. The CDR3 reads CASASGGSNGYTF. The DNA of the CDR3 is TGTGCCAGTGCCTCAGGGGGCAGTAATGGCTACACCTTC.

This rearrangement joins TRBV27 to TRBJ2-7, with 11 bases that match TRBD2. The germline gives CDR1 MNHEY, CDR2 SMNVEV (reference sequence). The V and J ends lost 5 bases and 5 bases, in that order; junction bases with no gene match: 14. This CDR3 has 17 amino acids. In DNA, the CDR3 is TGTGCCAGCAGTCACTCCGGGACTAGCGGATCCTCTAACGAGCAGTACTTC. This translates into CASSHSGTSGSSNEQYF.

The rearrangement links TRBV7-2 to TRBJ1-5; 7 nucleotides match TRBD1. Looked up from germline, CDR1 is SGHTA and CDR2 is FQGNSA. V lost 2 bases, J lost 4 bases, and 5 bases stayed unmatched. The CDR3 is made up of 15 amino acids. The DNA of the CDR3 is TGTGCCAGCAGCTTACAAGGGGGCGGTAATCAGCCCCAGCATTTT. Amino acid sequence: CASSLQGGGNQPQHF.

The chain recombines TRBV9 with TRBJ2-4; TRBD1 is a possible D gene (6 bases). CDR1 is SGDLS, CDR2 YYNGEE, per germline. The CDR3 sequence is 15 residues long. Deletions cut 4 bases from V and 4 bases from J, with 15 bases between. Written as DNA, the CDR3 is TGTGCCAGCAGCCCCGGGACATCCCCTAAAAACATTCAGTACTTC. It yields the protein CASSPGTSPKNIQYF. The whole variable domain, filled in from reference TRBV9 and TRBJ2-4, reads DSGVTQTPKHLITATGQRVTLRCSPRSGDLSVYWYQQSLDQGLQFLIQYYNGEERAKGNILERFSAQQFPDLHSELNLSSLELGDSALYFCASSPGTSPKNIQYFGAGTRLSVL.

This clone was seen once. The V and J genes are TRBV6-5 and TRBJ1-4; D is perhaps TRBD1 (5 bases). Trimming shortened V by 7 bases and J by 8 bases, and 14 bases separated the two germline ends. Germline CDR1 and CDR2: MNHEY and SVGAGI. The CDR3 has 13 residues. The CDR3 loop is CASISRVGEKLFF. The CDR3 region has the DNA TGTGCCAGCATTTCCAGGGTAGGAGAAAAACTGTTTTTT.

The V gene is TRBV5-1, the J gene TRBJ2-7; possible D gene TRBD2, 6 bases. V lost 0 bases to trimming and J lost 5 bases, with 12 bases between them. From germline, CDR1 is SGHRS and CDR2 YFSETQ. This CDR3 contains 14 residues. CDR3 sequence reads: CASSLGRRGDEQYF. The CDR3 DNA sequence: TGCGCCAGCAGCTTGGGGCGGAGGGGCGACGAGCAGTACTTC.

The chain joins TRBV6-1 to TRBJ1-2, with D maybe TRBD1 (6 bases). Germline CDR1 and CDR2: MNHNS and SASEGT. CDR3 length: 14 residues. V was shortened by 4 bases and J by 6 bases, with 15 bases between the two germline ends. The CDR3 bases are TGTGCCAGCAGTGTAGCAGGGAGGGGGAATGGCTACACCTTC. Translation gives CASSVAGRGNGYTF.